The present T cell receptor (beta chain) was sequenced within a study of blood T cell repertoires in COVID-19 (dated by TCRdb to about 2020). Turning to the overall study: Samples covering the acute and convalescent phases of COVID-19 were provided by collaborators in the United States, Italy and Spain. The material from the prospective study consisted of cDNA or gDNA derived from T cells, B-cell-depleted T cells, or PBMCs. Subjects who had been exposed to COVID-19, were actively infected with it, or had recovered from it provided the deeply sampled blood TCRbeta repertoires that made up the dataset. The sample metadata nearly always contained a de-identified subject ID, COVID-19 status, age in years and sex. A freely available public database, intended as a resource for researchers studying the immune response to SARS-CoV-2, is where the repertoires were released. The samples were drawn from two sources: the first 160 participants of the ongoing ImmuneRACE study, and some 1,300 subjects contributed by 6 global collaborators. HLA class I and class II types, where available, came from metadata supplied by the sample provider rather than from assay-based typing. Findings and caveats that apply to the study as a whole: How much clinical and demographic metadata was included differed by source and by participant, and the metadata was provided uncurated.

V drops 5 bases and J drops 2 bases, leaving 10 bases in between. CDR1 and CDR2 are read off the germline V gene (reference sequence) as SEHNR and FQNEAQ. The CDR3 runs 14 amino acids, cysteine and phenylalanine included. The read is trimmed to its CDR3 DNA, 42 bases read in frame from base 1. TCRbeta CDR3 regions were amplified from genomic DNA by means of the immunoSEQ Assay, a bias-controlled multiplex PCR. Per the original workflow: The number of nucleated cells in each sample was estimated from the amplification of reference gene primers within the assay. To quantify the absolute abundance of each unique TCRbeta CDR3 rearrangement, sequence reads were collapsed and filtered. For each sample, productive Simpson clonality was calculated as the square root of Simpson's diversity index across productive rearrangements. In its TCRdb copy, this immuneACCESS table keeps in-frame sequences only and misses some clones. Where compared with another copy, unresolved V genes explain less than half of these, and the others have no known cause. V and J calls and clone size are those listed in that table; D and trimming were worked out from the DNA. The sample table contains under 150,000 clones; only one count was recorded for 80% to 90% of them. Roughly 4% of the sample comes from the top ten.

About this clone itself: Its antigen remains unidentified. No base quality information exists; no much larger clone differs at one position.

Collaborating institutions collected whole blood in K2EDTA tubes following their own protocols. For TCRbeta analysis, collaborators shipped samples in one of three forms: frozen whole blood, isolated PBMCs, or DNA extracted from either of those sample types. The clonotype was recovered from a woman in her thirties or forties with acute or convalescent COVID-19. The sample taken for sequencing was peripheral blood. The chain is made from TRBV7-9 and TRBJ1-5; TRBD1 is a possible D gene, resting on 6 matching bases. The nucleotides are TGTGCCAGCAGCCGGGGGGGCGGCAATCAGCCCCAGCATTTT. Its product reads: CASSRGGGNQPQHF.